This T cell receptor beta chain was observed in a study of blood T cell repertoires in COVID-19. Method: immunoSEQ multiplex PCR; TCRdb's copy keeps in-frame clones and lacks some. The sample shows some 190,000 clones, about 85% of them seen only once. The germline gives CDR1 SNHLY, CDR2 FYNNEI. V dropped 6 bases and J dropped 12; count of bases not matched to a gene: 7. The CDR3 totals 13 residues. The chain couples TRBV2 to TRBJ2-1; 11 bases are shared with TRBD2. This TCR derives from an elderly man with COVID-19, enrolled during active disease. The sample taken for sequencing was peripheral blood. CDR3 protein: CASRGILAGGQFF. In nucleotides, the CDR3 is TGTGCCAGCAGGGGCATCCTAGCGGGGGGGCAGTTCTTC.